The 15 T cell receptor beta chains reported below all come from one sample, sequenced in a study of cytomegalovirus exposure and HLA in healthy donors. Both 60 Vbeta primers and 13 Jbeta primers went into the PCR. Clones were sequenced by immunoSEQ multiplex PCR, and TCRdb holds only the in-frame ones, with some missing. The sample includes 96,000 or so clones, under 85% of them seen just once. The sequenced material came from PBMCs. The receptors were sampled from a woman aged 70-85 years in good health and CMV-seropositive.

The V gene is TRBV28, the J gene TRBJ1-5, with no clear D. V lost 2 bases to trimming and J lost 1 base, with 6 bases between them. The CDR3 length is 14 residues. From germline, CDR1 is MDHEN and CDR2 SYDVKM. The CDR3 nucleotides are TGTGCCAGCAGTTTAATCCAGAGCAATCAGCCCCAGCATTTT. Residues: CASSLIQSNQPQHF.

This sequence joins TRBV9 and TRBJ1-6, with 7 bases aligning to TRBD1. V was clipped by 3 bases and J by 14 bases; unmatched bases: 11. The CDR3 is 14 amino acids. Germline V lookup: CDR1 SGDLS, CDR2 YYNGEE. CDR3: CASSDLTGHASLHF. The CDR3 DNA follows: TGTGCCAGCAGCGATCTGACAGGGCATGCATCCCTCCACTTT. The full variable domain, its missing parts supplied by reference TRBV9 and TRBJ1-6, is DSGVTQTPKHLITATGQRVTLRCSPRSGDLSVYWYQQSLDQGLQFLIQYYNGEERAKGNILERFSAQQFPDLHSELNLSSLELGDSALYFCASSDLTGHASLHFGNGTRLTVT.

The gene calls are TRBV23-1 and TRBJ2-3; the D gene is possibly TRBD1 (6 bases). TRBV23-1 is reported as an ORF; its role is uncertain. Between the trimmed V and J ends, which lost 3 bases and 1 base, there was a span of 17 bases. The CDR3 runs to 17 residues. The CDR3 DNA reads as TGCGCCAGCAGTCACTGTTCACAGGGTTGGGGCACAGATACGCAGTATTTT. Protein product: CASSHCSQGWGTDTQYF.

J is TRBJ2-3 and V is TRBV11-2, with D unresolved. CDR3 length: 14 residues. With 1 base removed from V and 4 bases from J, the gap between germline ends came to 9 bases. Germline V gives CDR1 SGHAT, CDR2 FQNNGV. CDR3 DNA sequence: TGTGCCAGCAGCTTAGGAGCAGGCGCAGATACGCAGTATTTT. Protein product: CASSLGAGADTQYF.

The chain combines TRBV2 with TRBJ1-5; no clear D. V was trimmed by 4 bases and J by 2 bases, leaving 12 bases between them. Germline V gives CDR1 SNHLY, CDR2 FYNNEI. The CDR3 runs to 15 residues. CDR3 region: CASSVSGQGNQPQHF. As DNA, the CDR3 is TGTGCCAGCAGTGTCAGTGGGCAGGGCAATCAGCCCCAGCATTTT.

This clone was recorded once. The J gene is TRBJ1-3, the V gene TRBV7-2; D remains ambiguous. The germline gives CDR1 SGHTA, CDR2 FQGNSA. Trimming removed 1 base from V and 4 bases from J, with 8 bases in between. This CDR3 has 14 residues. CDR3 coding DNA: TGTGCCAGCAGCTTAGTCCTTCAGGGAAACACCATATATTTT. Translation gives CASSLVLQGNTIYF. The complete variable domain, with remaining parts taken from reference TRBV7-2 and TRBJ1-3, reads GAGVSQSPSNKVTEKGKDVELRCDPISGHTALYWYRQSLGQGLEFLIYFQGNSAPDKSGLPSDRFSAERTGGSVSTLTIQRTQQEDSAVYLCASSLVLQGNTIYFGEGSWLTVV.

This chain connects TRBV11-2 to TRBJ2-7; 9 bases agree with TRBD2. This CDR3 region has 15 residues. Germline CDR1 and CDR2: SGHAT and FQNNGV. Germline trimming cut 6 bases from V and 4 bases from J; bases unmatched to any gene: 10. The CDR3 spells CASRGLRREGYEQYF. The CDR3 nucleotides read TGTGCCAGCAGAGGGCTGCGGCGGGAGGGTTACGAGCAGTACTTC.

This rearrangement joins TRBV6-1 to TRBJ2-5, with D maybe TRBD1 (5 bases). The V gene lost 6 bases and the J gene lost 1 base, with 12 bases spanning the gap. Germline CDR1 and CDR2: MNHNS and SASEGT. There are 14 residues in the CDR3. For the CDR3, the DNA is TGTGCCAGCAGCCCAGGACATGCCCAAGAGACCCAGTACTTC. It is translated as CASSPGHAQETQYF.

This clone has a single count. V and J are TRBV6-6 and TRBJ1-1; tentatively, D is TRBD1 (6 bases). Germline assignment: CDR1 MNHNY and CDR2 SVGAGI (reference sequence). The CDR3 length is 14 residues. V dropped 0 bases and J dropped 8 bases, with 13 bases sitting between them. The CDR3 nucleotides read TGTGCCAGCAGTTACTCGGGGGGGGCGCAGGAAGCTTTCTTT. This translates into CASSYSGGAQEAFF.

The rearrangement links TRBV6-5 to TRBJ2-7, with D perhaps TRBD1 (6 bases). Trimming removed 4 bases from V and 0 bases from J, with 13 bases in between. The germline V gene encodes CDR1 MNHEY and CDR2 SVGAGI. The CDR3 is 15 residues long. DNA of the CDR3: TGTGCCAGCAGTTTTCAGGGGACCTTCTCCTACGAGCAGTACTTC. Translating gives CASSFQGTFSYEQYF.

The rearrangement uses TRBV7-2 and TRBJ2-1; possibly TRBD1 for D (6 bases). V dropped 1 base and J dropped 1 base, with 14 bases sitting between them. The V gene's germline CDR1 is SGHTA and CDR2 FQGNSA. This CDR3 comprises 17 residues. CDR3 residues: CASSLEGVGGSYNEQFF. The CDR3 nucleotides read TGTGCCAGCAGCTTAGAGGGGGTAGGGGGTTCCTACAATGAGCAGTTCTTC.

The chain uses TRBV11-1 and TRBJ1-2; no clear D. This CDR3 is built from 14 residues. Germline CDR1 SGHAT, CDR2 FQDESV (reference sequence). Deletions cut 1 base from V and 8 bases from J, with 14 bases between. The CDR3 loop is CASSLGGNLEGYTF. CDR3 in DNA: TGTGCCAGCAGCTTAGGAGGGAACCTGGAGGGCTACACCTTC.

CDR3 coding DNA: TGTGCCAGCAGTCCCAGGGTCTTAATGAACACCGGGGAGCTGTTTTTT. Translated, it gives CASSPRVLMNTGELFF. The V gene is TRBV27, the J gene TRBJ2-2; D is perhaps TRBD1 (5 bases). Germline CDR1 and CDR2: MNHEY and SMNVEV (reference sequence). The V gene lost 5 bases and the J gene lost 1 base, with 14 bases spanning the gap. The CDR3 is 16 residues long.

V and J are TRBV6-5 and TRBJ1-3; D is undetermined. The CDR3 length is 16 residues. Germline assignment: CDR1 MNHEY and CDR2 SVGAGI. Deletions cut 0 bases from V and 3 bases from J, with 12 bases between. The CDR3 nucleotides are TGTGCCAGCAGTTACTCGATCAACCGGGGTGGAAACACCATATATTTT. Protein: CASSYSINRGGNTIYF.

CDR3 residues: CASSSGLHYEQYF. CDR3 nucleotide sequence: TGTGCCAGCAGCTCTGGACTACACTACGAGCAGTACTTC. This rearrangement joins TRBV7-3 to TRBJ2-7, with TRBD2 as a possible D gene (6 bases). Germline values: CDR1 SGHTA, CDR2 FQGTGA. This CDR3 region has 13 residues. The V gene lost 4 bases and the J gene lost 3 bases, with 10 bases spanning the gap. Full variable domain (missing parts from reference TRBV7-3 and TRBJ2-7): GAGVSQTPSNKVTEKGKYVELRCDPISGHTALYWYRQSLGQGPEFLIYFQGTGAADDSGLPNDRFFAVRPEGSVSTLKIQRTERGDSAVYLCASSSGLHYEQYFGPGTRLTVT.